This is a list of T cell receptor beta chains from one sample in a study of PD-1 blockade in classical Hodgkin lymphoma. This table comes from immunoSEQ multiplex PCR, and its TCRdb copy is limited to in-frame clones, with some not included. The top ten hold approximately 25% of the sample, which has 10,000 to 15,000 clones, 79% seen once. The specimen comprised CD8+ T cells from blood, sampled at baseline. The receptors shown here come from a human donor with classical Hodgkin lymphoma. The CDR3 runs from the conserved cysteine through the conserved F or W.

TRBV11-2,TRBJ2-3,CASSLELAGASTDTQYF
TRBV11-3,TRBJ2-7,CASSGGGAEQYF
TRBV7-2,TRBJ2-7,CASSLVGWTDTYEQYF
TRBV7-8,TRBJ2-3,CASSLAVTDTQYF
TRBV7-8,TRBJ1-4,CASSLFATNEKLFF
TRBV7-2,TRBJ1-6,CASSSNSNPTFWF
TRBV21-1,TRBJ1-4,CASRGRAPNEKLFF
TRBV6-8,TRBJ2-7,CASSSGPLGEQYF
TRBV6-5,TRBJ1-3,CASSYRTGFAGNTIYF
TRBV7-6,TRBJ1-2,CASSSQWAGYGYTF
TRBV6-4,TRBJ1-6,CASRGTANSPLHF
TRBV7-3,TRBJ2-3,CASSRLNTDTQYF
TRBV19,TRBJ2-1,CASSIRGGYNEQFF
TRBV18,TRBJ2-6,CASSPLQGAAGANVLTF
TRBV9,TRBJ1-2,CASSVGSGLDGYTF
TRBV21-1,TRBJ1-2,CASSKPGPNYGYTF
TRBV28,TRBJ1-4,CASSLSDQGQGGEKLFF
TRBV30,TRBJ2-1,CAWGQYNEQFF
TRBV19,TRBJ2-7,CASSSGAGGPYEQYF
TRBV7-2,TRBJ2-5,CASSGLAGVVETQYF
TRBV7-7,TRBJ2-5,CASSPRLAGGPLQETQYF
TRBV9,TRBJ2-5,CASSGTEIQETQYF
TRBV4-3,TRBJ2-5,CASSQEGLAGGKTQYF
TRBV5-1,TRBJ2-1,CASSLARDRGVFVANEQFF
TRBV6-6,TRBJ1-6,CASTATGEWDSPLHF
TRBV15,TRBJ1-1,CATSSGMNTEAFF
TRBV2,TRBJ2-1,CASRPERPSGGLIGSYNEQFF
TRBV4-3,TRBJ2-1,CASSQDAGASYNEQFF
TRBV6-5,TRBJ1-1,CASSYSWLRNTEAFF
TRBV6-5,TRBJ2-1,CASSYAGGTYNEQFF
TRBV5-8,TRBJ1-1,CASIPWGGHTEAFF
TRBV11-2,TRBJ1-1,CASSLRLNTEAFF
TRBV13,TRBJ2-5,CASSLRWTTQLGEETQYF
TRBV7-9,TRBJ1-1,CASSPPDRGDEAFF
TRBV15,TRBJ1-1,CATSIGQAEAFF
TRBV7-9,TRBJ1-1,CASSPILPTEAFF
TRBV13,TRBJ2-7,CASSSLSYEQYF
TRBV7-9,TRBJ2-7,CASSPRGTYEQYF
TRBV9,TRBJ1-1,CASSAQAATNTEAFF
TRBV7-2,TRBJ2-5,CASSLLTGWQETQYF
TRBV7-7,TRBJ1-1,CASSPINTEAFF
TRBV29-1,TRBJ2-2,CSSRGGTGELFF
TRBV30,TRBJ2-2,CAWSVLVGYGDTGELFF
TRBV29-1,TRBJ1-2,CSVEGPQGENNYGYTF
TRBV6-5,TRBJ1-1,CASSYRGRETEAFF
TRBV4-2,TRBJ1-1,CASSQVTVNTEAFF
TRBV9,TRBJ2-7,CASSPGQGTSYEQYF
TRBV4-1,TRBJ1-1,CASSQDPGGALEAFF
TRBV7-9,TRBJ2-7,CASSLEGGYHEQYF
TRBV14,TRBJ2-7,CASSPDILSYKQYF
TRBV11-3,TRBJ2-7,CASSLQVMGNEQYF
TRBV5-1,TRBJ2-3,CASSLGTTSTDTQYF
TRBV5-1,TRBJ2-3,CASSSPGELAGGGPVFTQYF
TRBV6-5,TRBJ2-7,CASRLGGSTYEQYF